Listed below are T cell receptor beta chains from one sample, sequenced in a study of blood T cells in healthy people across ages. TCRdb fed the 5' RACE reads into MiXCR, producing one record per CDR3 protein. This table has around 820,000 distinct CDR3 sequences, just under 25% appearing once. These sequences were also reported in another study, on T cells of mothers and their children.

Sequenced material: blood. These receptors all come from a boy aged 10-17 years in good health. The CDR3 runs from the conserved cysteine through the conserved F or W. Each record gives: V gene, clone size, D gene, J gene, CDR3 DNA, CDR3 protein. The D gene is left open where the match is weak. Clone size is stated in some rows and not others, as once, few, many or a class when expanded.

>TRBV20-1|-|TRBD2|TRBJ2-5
TGCAGTGCTAGAGATGGGGGTAGCGGGAGGGAGACCCAGTACTTC
CSARDGGSGRETQYF
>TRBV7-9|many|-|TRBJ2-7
TGTGCCAGCAGCACGCGAAACCGGGTAGGCTCCTACGAGCAGTACTTC
CASSTRNRVGSYEQYF
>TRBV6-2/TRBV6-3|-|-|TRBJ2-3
TGTGCCAGCAGTTACCCGGTTAGCGGAGACACAGATACGCAGTATTTT
CASSYPVSGDTDTQYF
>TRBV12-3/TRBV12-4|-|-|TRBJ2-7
TGTGCCAGCAGTTCGGCGACAGAGGGCTCCTACGAGCAGTACTTC
CASSSATEGSYEQYF
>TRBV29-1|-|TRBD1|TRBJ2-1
TGCAGCGTCATCGGGACAGGACAGTTCTTC
CSVIGTGQFF
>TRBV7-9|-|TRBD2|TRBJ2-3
TGTGCCAGCAGTACAACTAGCGGGGGGGTCTCGGATACGCAGTATTTT
CASSTTSGGVSDTQYF
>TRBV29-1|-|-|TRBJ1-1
TGCAGCGTTGGGATCAGGCCCGATGTGAACACTGAAGCTTTCTTT
CSVGIRPDVNTEAFF
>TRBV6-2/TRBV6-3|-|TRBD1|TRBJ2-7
TGTGCCAGCAGTCCCCCGACAGGGGGGTACGAGCAGTACTTC
CASSPPTGGYEQYF
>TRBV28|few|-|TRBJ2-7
TGTGCCAGCAGTTTATGGGAAGGTGTCAACGAGCAGTACTTC
CASSLWEGVNEQYF
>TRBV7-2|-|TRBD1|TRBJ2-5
TGTGCCAGCAGCCCCTTCGGGCAGGGGGCGGAGACCCAGTACTTC
CASSPFGQGAETQYF
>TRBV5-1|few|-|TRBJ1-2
TGCGCCAGCAGCTTGGGCCAGGGCGGCAACTATGGCTACACCTTC
CASSLGQGGNYGYTF
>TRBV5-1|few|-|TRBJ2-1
TGCGCCAGCAGCTTCAGGGGGGATGAGCAGTTCTTC
CASSFRGDEQFF
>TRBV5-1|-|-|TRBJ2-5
TGCGCCAGCAGCTTGGAAGGGTTAGGGGAGACCCAGTACTTC
CASSLEGLGETQYF
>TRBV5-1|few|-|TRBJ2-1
TGCGCCAGCAGCTGGGACTGGACCAATGAGCAGTTCTTC
CASSWDWTNEQFF
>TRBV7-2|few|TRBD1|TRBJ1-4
TGTGCCAGCAGCTCCCGGGACAGGCTTAGCGAAAAACTGTTTTTT
CASSSRDRLSEKLFF
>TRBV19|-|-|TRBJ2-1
TGTGCCAGTAGTATAGGCAGATACAATGAGCAGTTCTTC
CASSIGRYNEQFF
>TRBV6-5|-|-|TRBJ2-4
TGTGCCAGCAGTCCCACAGGCGTTGGGAACAAAAACATTCAGTACTTC
CASSPTGVGNKNIQYF
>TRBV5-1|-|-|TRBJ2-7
TGCGCCAGCAGCTTGGAGGCAGACATCACCTACGAGCAGTACTTC
CASSLEADITYEQYF
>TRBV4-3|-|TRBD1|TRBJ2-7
TGCGCCAGCAGCCAAGGATGGGACAGCTCCTACGAGCAGTACTTC
CASSQGWDSSYEQYF
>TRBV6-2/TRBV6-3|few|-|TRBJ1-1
TGTGCCAGCAGTTATTCTTTGGAAGGCACTGAAGCTTTCTTT
CASSYSLEGTEAFF
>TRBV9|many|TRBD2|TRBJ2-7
TGTGCCAGCAGCGTACTAGCGGAGGCCTACGAGCAGTACTTC
CASSVLAEAYEQYF
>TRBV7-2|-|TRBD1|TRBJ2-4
TGTGCCAGCAGCCTTAGGGGAGAGGAAACAGGGGGCATTCAGTACTTC
CASSLRGEETGGIQYF
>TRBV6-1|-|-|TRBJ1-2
TGTGCCAGCAGTGAAGCGCTACGAGCTGGCCATGGCTACACCTTC
CASSEALRAGHGYTF
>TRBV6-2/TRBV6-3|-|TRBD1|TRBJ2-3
TGTGCCAGCAGTACCCCTGAAACAGGGGGCAGAGATACGCAGTATTTT
CASSTPETGGRDTQYF
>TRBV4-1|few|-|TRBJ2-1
TGCGCCAGCAGCGACCGGGACGGTTCCCTCTCCTACAATGAGCAGTTCTTC
CASSDRDGSLSYNEQFF
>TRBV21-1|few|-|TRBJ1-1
TGTGCCAGTTTCCTTTACCGGGCGCAGAACACTGAAGCTTTCTTT
CASFLYRAQNTEAFF
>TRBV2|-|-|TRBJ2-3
TGTGCCAGCAGTGAAGTGGGGAGTGGGGTCACAGATACGCAGTATTTT
CASSEVGSGVTDTQYF
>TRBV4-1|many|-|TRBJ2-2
TGCGCCAGCAGCCAAGACCCCGGTACAGGGAATACGAACACCGGGGAGCTGTTTTTT
CASSQDPGTGNTNTGELFF
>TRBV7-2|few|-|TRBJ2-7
TGTGCCAGCAGCCCACGCGGAGGGGGCTCCTACGAGCAGTACTTC
CASSPRGGGSYEQYF
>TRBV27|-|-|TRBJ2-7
TGTGCCAGCAGCCCCCTTAAGGGCGAGCAGTACTTC
CASSPLKGEQYF
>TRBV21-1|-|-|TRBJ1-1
TGTGCCAGCAGCACGGAGGAGGTGAACACTGAAGCTTTCTTT
CASSTEEVNTEAFF
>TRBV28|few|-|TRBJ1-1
TGTGCCAGCAGTTTAGGAACCAACGGGAACACTGAAGCTTTCTTT
CASSLGTNGNTEAFF
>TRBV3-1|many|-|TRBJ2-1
TGTGCCAGCAGCCAGACAAATGAGCAGTTCTTC
CASSQTNEQFF
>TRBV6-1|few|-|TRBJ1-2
TGTGCCAGCAGTGATTGGGATGGCTACACCTTC
CASSDWDGYTF
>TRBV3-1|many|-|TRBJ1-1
TGTGCCAGCAGCCCTGGACAGTCAAGCGCTTTCTTT
CASSPGQSSAFF
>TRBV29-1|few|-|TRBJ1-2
TGCAGCGTTGTGGCTGTTAACTATGGCTACACCTTC
CSVVAVNYGYTF
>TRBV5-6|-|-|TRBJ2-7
TGTGCCAGCAGCTCGGAGCTCGACTGGAGGGAAGTGGAGCAGTACTTC
CASSSELDWREVEQYF
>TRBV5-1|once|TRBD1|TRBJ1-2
TGCGCCAGCAGCCTCCCGTTCGGGACAGGGGGCTATGGCTACACCTTC
CASSLPFGTGGYGYTF
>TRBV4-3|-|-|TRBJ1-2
TGCGCCAGCAGCCAGGATGCCGGGCCCAAGAGCGGCTACACCTTC
CASSQDAGPKSGYTF
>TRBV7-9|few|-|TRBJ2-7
TGTGCCAGCAGCTTGGGTGCAGGGCCGGCCGACGAGCAGTACTTC
CASSLGAGPADEQYF
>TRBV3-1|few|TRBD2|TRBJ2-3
TGTGCCAGCAGCCAATATAGCGGGGGTGACACAGATACGCAGTATTTT
CASSQYSGGDTDTQYF
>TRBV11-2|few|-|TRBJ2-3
TGTGCCAGCTACCGCACCCCGGTATTGTATTTT
CASYRTPVLYF
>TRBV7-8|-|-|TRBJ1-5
TGTGCCAGCAGCTTAGAAGGGGGGCCCCAGCATTTT
CASSLEGGPQHF
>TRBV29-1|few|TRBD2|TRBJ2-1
TGCAGCGTTGGGGGGACTAGCGGGAGTATAAATGAGCAGTTCTTC
CSVGGTSGSINEQFF
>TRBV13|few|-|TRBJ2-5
TGTGCCAGCAGCTACCCGGGGGGCCTGGAGACCCAGTACTTC
CASSYPGGLETQYF
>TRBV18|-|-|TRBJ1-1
TGTGCCAGCTCACCAGTAGGGTGGCAGGGAAACACTGAAGCTTTCTTT
CASSPVGWQGNTEAFF
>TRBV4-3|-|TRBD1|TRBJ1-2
TGCGCCAGCAGCCAGGTGACAGGGGCTGGCTACACCTTC
CASSQVTGAGYTF
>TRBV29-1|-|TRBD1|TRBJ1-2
TGCAGCGTTGACCCCGGGACAGGGACCTATGGCTACACCTTC
CSVDPGTGTYGYTF
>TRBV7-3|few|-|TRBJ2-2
TGTGCCAGCAGCTTACAGGGGCTCCCGGGCACCGGGGAGCTGTTTTTT
CASSLQGLPGTGELFF
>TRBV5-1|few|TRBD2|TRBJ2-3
TGCGCCAGCAGCACCCGGACTAGCGGCGCTCGCGATACGCAGTATTTT
CASSTRTSGARDTQYF
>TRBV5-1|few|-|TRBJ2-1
TGCGCCAGCAGCCCGGATACCTCCTACAATGAGCAGTTCTTC
CASSPDTSYNEQFF
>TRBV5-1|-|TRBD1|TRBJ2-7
TGCGCCAGCAGCTGGGGACAGGCGGACTCCTACGAGCAGTACTTC
CASSWGQADSYEQYF